This T cell receptor beta chain stems from a study of beta chain features in type 1 diabetes. Comment on this clone: Its target is not known.

Germline CDR1 is SGHNT and CDR2 is YYREEE (reference sequence). The junction had 19 bases not matched to a gene; V was cut back by 4 bases and J by 9 bases. The length of the CDR3 is 18 residues. The authors reverse transcribed all of the isolated RNA, so sequencing captured expressed TCRB transcripts. Here immunoSEQ multiplex PCR was the method, and the copy in TCRdb shows in-frame clones only, minus some. The sample lists 350,000 to 450,000 clones, roughly 13% occurring once. Notes on the study in general: A PCR bias possibly favoring shorter templates would apply equally to patients and controls.

The authors sorted CD4+ naive, central memory, regulatory and stem cell-like memory cells via CD45RO/CCR7/CD25/CD127/CD95/CD27. The chain has TRBV5-4 and TRBJ2-3, with TRBD2 identical over 11 bases. The receptor comes from a man in his thirties or forties in good health. Source material: naive CD4+ T cells from blood. The CDR3 nucleotides read TGTGCCAGCAGCCGCCCGAGACTAGCGGGGCGCCCGCCGGACACGCAGTATTTT. Protein: CASSRPRLAGRPPDTQYF.